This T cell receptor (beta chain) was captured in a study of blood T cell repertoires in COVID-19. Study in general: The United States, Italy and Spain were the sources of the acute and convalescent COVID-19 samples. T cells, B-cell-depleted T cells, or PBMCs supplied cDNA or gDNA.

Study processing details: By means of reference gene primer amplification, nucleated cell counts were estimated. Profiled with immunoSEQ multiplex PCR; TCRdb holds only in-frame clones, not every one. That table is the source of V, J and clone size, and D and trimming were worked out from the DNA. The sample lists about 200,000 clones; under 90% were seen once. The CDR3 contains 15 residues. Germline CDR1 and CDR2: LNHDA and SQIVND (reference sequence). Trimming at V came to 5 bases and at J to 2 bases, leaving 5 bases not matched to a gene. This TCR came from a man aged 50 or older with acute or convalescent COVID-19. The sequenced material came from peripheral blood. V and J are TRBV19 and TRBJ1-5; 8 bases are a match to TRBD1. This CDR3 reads CASSGPGQGNQPQHF. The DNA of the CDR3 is TGTGCCAGTAGTGGACCGGGACAGGGCAATCAGCCCCAGCATTTT.